This T cell receptor beta chain was captured in a study of blood T cell repertoires in COVID-19. About the research overall: Sites in the United States, Italy and Spain provided acute and convalescent COVID-19 samples. Sources were T cells, B-cell-depleted T cells, or PBMCs; the material itself was cDNA or gDNA.

CDR1 and CDR2 (germline): SGHVS, FQNEAQ. Trimming took off 1 base at V and 7 bases at J, with 11 bases between the two ends. The length of the CDR3 is 15 residues. As originally analysed: Amplified reference gene primers provided the basis for estimating nucleated cell counts. Produced via immunoSEQ multiplex PCR; TCRdb's table is partial and in-frame only. V and J calls and clone size are given by that table; D and trimming were obtained from the DNA. Counted here are some 250,000 clones, about 76% occurring once; the ten biggest clones make up 2.5% to 3%. The receptor was derived from an older woman with active or convalescent COVID-19. Sequencing used peripheral blood. The rearrangement uses TRBV7-8 and TRBJ1-6; tentatively, D is TRBD1 (6 bases). The DNA of the CDR3 is TGTGCCAGCAGCTTAGGGGGGCGGGTGAATTCACCCCTCCACTTT. This gives the protein CASSLGGRVNSPLHF.